These T cell receptor beta chains were read from a single sample in a study of blood T cell repertoires in COVID-19. The data were produced by immunoSEQ multiplex PCR, yet TCRdb's version contains in-frame clones alone and is incomplete. The data hold roughly 500,000 clones, with roughly nine tenths observed a single time. What was sequenced was PBMCs or T cells enriched from blood (not recorded which). Every receptor here comes from a woman between 55 and 75 years old who had recovered from COVID-19. The CDR3 runs from the conserved cysteine through the conserved F or W. Fields, in order: CDR3 protein, CDR3 DNA, J gene, CDR3 length, clone size, D gene, V gene. The D gene is left open where the match is weak. Not every row has a clone size; where given, it reads once, few, many or a size class.

CDR3 protein: CASSQGYAGETQYF; CDR3 DNA: TGTGCCAGCAGCCAAGGGTATGCGGGTGAGACCCAGTACTTC; J gene: TRBJ2-5; CDR3 length: 14; clone size: NA; D gene: NA; V gene: TRBV3-1/TRBV3-2
CDR3 protein: CASSWTVISGNTIYF; CDR3 DNA: TGTGCCAGTAGTTGGACAGTTATAAGTGGAAACACCATATATTTT; J gene: TRBJ1-3; CDR3 length: 15; clone size: NA; D gene: NA; V gene: TRBV19
CDR3 protein: CASSFFGLNSPLHF; CDR3 DNA: TGTGCCAGCAGCTTTTTTGGACTGAATTCACCCCTCCACTTT; J gene: TRBJ1-6; CDR3 length: 14; clone size: NA; D gene: NA; V gene: TRBV7-2
CDR3 protein: CASSRWNRANYGYTF; CDR3 DNA: TGTGCCAGCAGCCGGTGGAACAGAGCTAACTATGGCTACACCTTC; J gene: TRBJ1-2; CDR3 length: 15; clone size: NA; D gene: NA; V gene: TRBV6-5
CDR3 protein: CASSLATLAPGAIYGYTF; CDR3 DNA: TGTGCCAGCAGCTTAGCTACGTTGGCGCCAGGGGCCATCTATGGCTACACCTTC; J gene: TRBJ1-2; CDR3 length: 18; clone size: NA; D gene: NA; V gene: TRBV7-2
CDR3 protein: CASSEVGQPQHF; CDR3 DNA: TGTGCCAGCAGTGAGGTCGGTCAGCCCCAGCATTTT; J gene: TRBJ1-5; CDR3 length: 12; clone size: NA; D gene: NA; V gene: TRBV2
CDR3 protein: CASSPGTGVQPQHF; CDR3 DNA: TGTGCCAGCAGTCCCGGGACAGGGGTACAGCCCCAGCATTTT; J gene: TRBJ1-5; CDR3 length: 14; clone size: NA; D gene: TRBD1; V gene: TRBV9
CDR3 protein: CASTTTNRGTFF; CDR3 DNA: TGTGCCAGCACCACTACGAACAGGGGGACTTTCTTT; J gene: TRBJ1-1; CDR3 length: 12; clone size: NA; D gene: TRBD1; V gene: TRBV5-6
CDR3 protein: CASSPDRAYEQYF; CDR3 DNA: TGTGCCAGCAGCCCTGACAGGGCCTACGAGCAGTACTTC; J gene: TRBJ2-7; CDR3 length: 13; clone size: NA; D gene: TRBD1; V gene: TRBV11-2
CDR3 protein: CATSDLAGVPYNSPLHF; CDR3 DNA: TGTGCCACCAGTGATTTGGCGGGGGTCCCCTATAATTCACCCCTCCACTTT; J gene: TRBJ1-6; CDR3 length: 17; clone size: NA; D gene: NA; V gene: TRBV24-1
CDR3 protein: CASSSTGTNSPLHF; CDR3 DNA: TGCGCCAGCAGCTCGACAGGTACCAATTCACCCCTCCACTTT; J gene: TRBJ1-6; CDR3 length: 14; clone size: NA; D gene: NA; V gene: TRBV5-1
CDR3 protein: CATSDPGTGNGYTF; CDR3 DNA: TGTGCCACCAGTGATCCCGGGACAGGGAATGGCTACACCTTC; J gene: TRBJ1-2; CDR3 length: 14; clone size: NA; D gene: TRBD1; V gene: TRBV24-1
CDR3 protein: CASSWGQGLAYEQYF; CDR3 DNA: TGTGCCAGCAGCTGGGGGCAGGGGCTAGCCTACGAGCAGTACTTC; J gene: TRBJ2-7; CDR3 length: 15; clone size: few; D gene: NA; V gene: TRBV5-5
CDR3 protein: CASGFSSGGQETQYF; CDR3 DNA: TGTGCTAGTGGTTTCTCTAGCGGGGGCCAAGAGACCCAGTACTTC; J gene: TRBJ2-5; CDR3 length: 15; clone size: NA; D gene: TRBD2; V gene: TRBV12-5
CDR3 protein: CASSQTEDGSYGYTF; CDR3 DNA: TGCGCCAGCAGCCAGACAGAGGACGGGAGTTATGGCTACACCTTC; J gene: TRBJ1-2; CDR3 length: 15; clone size: NA; D gene: NA; V gene: TRBV4-1
CDR3 protein: CAITSGTSGVGTDTQYF; CDR3 DNA: TGTGCCATCACCTCCGGGACTAGCGGGGTTGGCACAGATACGCAGTATTTT; J gene: TRBJ2-3; CDR3 length: 17; clone size: NA; D gene: TRBD2; V gene: TRBV10-3
CDR3 protein: CASDRGGTDTQYF; CDR3 DNA: TGTGCCAGCGACAGGGGAGGCACAGATACGCAGTATTTT; J gene: TRBJ2-3; CDR3 length: 13; clone size: NA; D gene: TRBD1; V gene: TRBV7-8
CDR3 protein: CASSLDGTGSSTDTQYF; CDR3 DNA: TGTGCCAGCAGCTTAGACGGGACAGGGTCCTCCACAGATACGCAGTATTTT; J gene: TRBJ2-3; CDR3 length: 17; clone size: once; D gene: TRBD1; V gene: TRBV13
CDR3 protein: CASSLERGTDTQYF; CDR3 DNA: TGTGCCAGCAGCTTAGAGCGGGGCACAGATACGCAGTATTTT; J gene: TRBJ2-3; CDR3 length: 14; clone size: NA; D gene: NA; V gene: TRBV11-2
CDR3 protein: CASSLASSGGLTRADTQYF; CDR3 DNA: TGCGCCAGCAGCTTGGCCTCTAGCGGGGGCCTGACCCGGGCAGATACGCAGTATTTT; J gene: TRBJ2-3; CDR3 length: 19; clone size: NA; D gene: TRBD2; V gene: TRBV5-1
CDR3 protein: CASSPRPQGASGELFF; CDR3 DNA: TGTGCCAGCTCACCACGGCCACAGGGGGCGTCCGGGGAGCTGTTTTTT; J gene: TRBJ2-2; CDR3 length: 16; clone size: once; D gene: TRBD1; V gene: TRBV18
CDR3 protein: CASKESGVYGYTF; CDR3 DNA: TGTGCCAGCAAAGAGTCGGGAGTCTATGGCTACACCTTC; J gene: TRBJ1-2; CDR3 length: 13; clone size: NA; D gene: NA; V gene: TRBV12-3/TRBV12-4
CDR3 protein: CASSDGQGRSNEKLFF; CDR3 DNA: TGCGCCAGCAGCGACGGACAGGGAAGGTCTAATGAAAAACTGTTTTTT; J gene: TRBJ1-4; CDR3 length: 16; clone size: NA; D gene: TRBD1; V gene: TRBV5-1
CDR3 protein: CSVGGLWNTEAFF; CDR3 DNA: TGCAGCGTGGGGGGACTCTGGAACACTGAAGCTTTCTTT; J gene: TRBJ1-1; CDR3 length: 13; clone size: NA; D gene: NA; V gene: TRBV29-1
CDR3 protein: CASSPRGEGPLHF; CDR3 DNA: TGTGCCAGTAGTCCCCGGGGTGAGGGACCCCTCCACTTT; J gene: TRBJ1-6; CDR3 length: 13; clone size: NA; D gene: NA; V gene: TRBV19
CDR3 protein: CASRAWGTGEETQYF; CDR3 DNA: TGTGCCAGCAGGGCCTGGGGGACAGGGGAAGAGACCCAGTACTTC; J gene: TRBJ2-5; CDR3 length: 15; clone size: NA; D gene: TRBD1; V gene: TRBV5-6
CDR3 protein: CAISGGAGTDTQYF; CDR3 DNA: TGTGCCATCAGCGGGGGGGCCGGCACAGATACGCAGTATTTT; J gene: TRBJ2-3; CDR3 length: 14; clone size: NA; D gene: TRBD2; V gene: TRBV10-3
CDR3 protein: CASSVAGTPNTEAFF; CDR3 DNA: TGCGCCAGCAGTGTAGCCGGGACTCCGAACACTGAAGCTTTCTTT; J gene: TRBJ1-1; CDR3 length: 15; clone size: NA; D gene: NA; V gene: TRBV10-2
CDR3 protein: CASSQVGLAIDEQFF; CDR3 DNA: TGCGCCAGCAGCCAAGTGGGACTAGCAATCGATGAGCAGTTCTTC; J gene: TRBJ2-1; CDR3 length: 15; clone size: NA; D gene: TRBD2; V gene: TRBV4-1
CDR3 protein: CASSLWGGENNYGYTF; CDR3 DNA: TGCGCCAGCAGCTTGTGGGGAGGGGAAAATAACTATGGCTACACCTTC; J gene: TRBJ1-2; CDR3 length: 16; clone size: NA; D gene: NA; V gene: TRBV5-1
CDR3 protein: CASSLFYGNEQFF; CDR3 DNA: TGTGCCAGCAGTTTATTTTACGGCAATGAGCAGTTCTTC; J gene: TRBJ2-1; CDR3 length: 13; clone size: NA; D gene: NA; V gene: TRBV12-3/TRBV12-4
CDR3 protein: CASSPGQSINSPLHF; CDR3 DNA: TGTGCCAGTAGCCCGGGACAGTCCATAAATTCACCCCTCCACTTT; J gene: TRBJ1-6; CDR3 length: 15; clone size: NA; D gene: TRBD1; V gene: TRBV19
CDR3 protein: CASTGGRSGNTIYF; CDR3 DNA: TGTGCCAGTACGGGAGGACGCTCTGGAAACACCATATATTTT; J gene: TRBJ1-3; CDR3 length: 14; clone size: NA; D gene: NA; V gene: TRBV19
CDR3 protein: CASSPYGQGNAEAFF; CDR3 DNA: TGTGCCAGCAGCCCCTACGGACAGGGGAACGCTGAAGCTTTCTTT; J gene: TRBJ1-1; CDR3 length: 15; clone size: NA; D gene: TRBD1; V gene: TRBV7-9
CDR3 protein: CASSQPGDRGLTNEKLFF; CDR3 DNA: TGCGCCAGCAGTCAACCCGGAGACAGGGGATTAACTAATGAAAAACTGTTTTTT; J gene: TRBJ1-4; CDR3 length: 18; clone size: NA; D gene: TRBD1; V gene: TRBV23-1
CDR3 protein: CASSQGESSYNEQFF; CDR3 DNA: TGTGCCAGCAGCCAAGGTGAGAGCTCCTACAATGAGCAGTTCTTC; J gene: TRBJ2-1; CDR3 length: 15; clone size: NA; D gene: NA; V gene: TRBV3-1/TRBV3-2